Sequencing of this TCR beta chain was carried out in a study of T cells in Graves' hyperthyroidism and ophthalmopathy. Study findings and constraints: Blood also contained most expanded thyroid clonotypes above 0.001.

Losses at the gene ends were 3 bases for V and 1 base for J; bases not matched to a gene: 4. The germline CDR1 and CDR2 sequences are SNHLY and FYNNEI. This CDR3 has 15 amino acids. This clonotype was seen repeatedly, ten times or more. What it binds is not known. What was amplified from RNA transcripts were TCR beta CDR3 regions. HTBI primers drove first-round RT-PCR of the TCR CDR3. TCRdb reanalysed the multiplex PCR reads using MiXCR and keeps one entry per CDR3 protein. The table shows 500,000 to 600,000 distinct CDR3 sequences, with 46% occurring only once. This chain links TRBV2 with TRBJ1-1; 8 bases agree with TRBD1. Sequenced: peripheral blood or thyroid tissue (not recorded which). The TCR was taken from an adult woman with Graves' disease, either hyperthyroidism or ophthalmopathy (not recorded which). The CDR3 spells CASSDGDRRNTEAFF. CDR3 coding DNA: TGTGCCAGCAGTGATGGGGACAGGCGGAACACTGAAGCTTTCTTT.